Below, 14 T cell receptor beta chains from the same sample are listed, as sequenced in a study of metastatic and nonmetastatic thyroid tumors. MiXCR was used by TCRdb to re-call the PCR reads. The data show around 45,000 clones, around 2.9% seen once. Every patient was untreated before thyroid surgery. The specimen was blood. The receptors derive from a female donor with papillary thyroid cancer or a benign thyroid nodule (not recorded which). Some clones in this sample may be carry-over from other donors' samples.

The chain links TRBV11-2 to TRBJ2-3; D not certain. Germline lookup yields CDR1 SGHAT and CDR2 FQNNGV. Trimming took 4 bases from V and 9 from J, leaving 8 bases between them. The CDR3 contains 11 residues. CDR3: CASSYSATQYF. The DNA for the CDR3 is TGTGCCAGCAGCTATTCGGCAACGCAGTATTTT.

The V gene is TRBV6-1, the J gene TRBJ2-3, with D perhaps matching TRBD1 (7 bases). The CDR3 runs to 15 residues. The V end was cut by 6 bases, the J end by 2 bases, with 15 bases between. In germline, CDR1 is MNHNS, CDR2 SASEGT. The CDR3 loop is CASREDRTITDTQYF. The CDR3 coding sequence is TGTGCCAGCAGGGAGGACAGGACTATCACAGATACGCAGTATTTT.

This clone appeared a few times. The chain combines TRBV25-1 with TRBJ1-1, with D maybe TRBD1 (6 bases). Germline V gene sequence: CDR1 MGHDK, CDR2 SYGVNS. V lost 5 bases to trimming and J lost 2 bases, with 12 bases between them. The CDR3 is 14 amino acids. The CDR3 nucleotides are TGTGCCAGCAGTATCGGACAGTTAAACACTGAAGCTTTCTTT. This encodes CASSIGQLNTEAFF.

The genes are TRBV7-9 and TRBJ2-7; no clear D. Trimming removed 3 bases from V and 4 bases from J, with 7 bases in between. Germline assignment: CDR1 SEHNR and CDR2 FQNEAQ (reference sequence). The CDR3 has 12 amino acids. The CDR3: CASSFRWYEQYF. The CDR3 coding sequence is TGTGCCAGCAGCTTTAGGTGGTACGAGCAGTACTTC.

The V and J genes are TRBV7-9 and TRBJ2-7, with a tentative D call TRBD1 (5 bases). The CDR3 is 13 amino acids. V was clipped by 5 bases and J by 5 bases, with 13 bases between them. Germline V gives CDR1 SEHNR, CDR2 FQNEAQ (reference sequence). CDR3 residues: CASSPFLGHEQYF. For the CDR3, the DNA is TGTGCCAGCAGCCCATTCCTGGGGCACGAGCAGTACTTC.

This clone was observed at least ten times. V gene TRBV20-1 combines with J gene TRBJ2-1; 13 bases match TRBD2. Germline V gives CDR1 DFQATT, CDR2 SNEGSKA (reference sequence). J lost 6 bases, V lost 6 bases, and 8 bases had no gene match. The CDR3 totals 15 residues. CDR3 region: CSASPGLAGFNEQFF. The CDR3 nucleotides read TGCAGTGCCAGCCCGGGACTAGCGGGATTCAATGAGCAGTTCTTC.

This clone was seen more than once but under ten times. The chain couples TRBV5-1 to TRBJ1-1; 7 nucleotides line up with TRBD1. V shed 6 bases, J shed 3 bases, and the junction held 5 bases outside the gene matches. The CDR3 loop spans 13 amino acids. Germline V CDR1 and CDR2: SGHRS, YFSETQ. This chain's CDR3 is CASNDRVDTEAFF. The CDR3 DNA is TGCGCCAGCAACGACAGGGTCGACACTGAAGCTTTCTTT.

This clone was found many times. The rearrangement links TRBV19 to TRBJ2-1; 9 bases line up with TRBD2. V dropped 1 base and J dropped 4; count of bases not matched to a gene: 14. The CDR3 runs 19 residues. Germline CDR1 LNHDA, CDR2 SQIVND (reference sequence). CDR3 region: CASSIGLAGTSRTYNEQFF. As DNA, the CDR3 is TGTGCCAGTAGTATAGGGCTAGCGGGAACCTCAAGGACTTACAATGAGCAGTTCTTC.

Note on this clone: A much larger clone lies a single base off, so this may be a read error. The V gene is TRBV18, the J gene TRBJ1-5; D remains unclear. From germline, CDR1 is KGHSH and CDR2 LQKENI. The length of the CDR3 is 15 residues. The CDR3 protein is CAGSPNPGADQPQHF. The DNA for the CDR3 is TGTGCCGGCTCACCAAATCCAGGAGCCGATCAGCCCCAGCATTTT.

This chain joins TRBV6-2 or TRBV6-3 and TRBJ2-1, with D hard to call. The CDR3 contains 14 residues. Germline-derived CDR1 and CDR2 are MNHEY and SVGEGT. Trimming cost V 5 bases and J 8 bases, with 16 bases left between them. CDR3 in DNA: TGTGCCAGCAGTATAGAGATAGGGCCAGATGAGCAGTTCTTC. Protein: CASSIEIGPDEQFF.

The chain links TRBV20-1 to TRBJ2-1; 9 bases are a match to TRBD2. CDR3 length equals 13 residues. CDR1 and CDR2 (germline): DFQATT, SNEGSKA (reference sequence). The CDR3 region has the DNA TGCAGCCGAGCGGGAGGCCCCTACAATGAGCAGTTCTTC. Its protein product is CSRAGGPYNEQFF.

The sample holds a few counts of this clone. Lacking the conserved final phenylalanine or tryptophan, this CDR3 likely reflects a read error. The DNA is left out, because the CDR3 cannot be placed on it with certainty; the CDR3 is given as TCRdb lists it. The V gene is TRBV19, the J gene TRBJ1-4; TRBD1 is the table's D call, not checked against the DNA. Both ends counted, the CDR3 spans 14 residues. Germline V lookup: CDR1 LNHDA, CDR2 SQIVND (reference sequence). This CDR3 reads CASSIRAGEEKLSL.

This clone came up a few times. CDR3 region: CASNREGAHGSPLHF. The DNA of the CDR3 is TGTGCCAGCAATAGGGAGGGGGCCCATGGATCACCCCTCCACTTT. The chain recombines TRBV6-1 with TRBJ1-6; 7 bases align to TRBD1. This CDR3 has 15 residues. Germline V lookup: CDR1 MNHNS, CDR2 SASEGT. Trimming cost V 7 bases and J 10 bases; bases outside gene matches: 13.

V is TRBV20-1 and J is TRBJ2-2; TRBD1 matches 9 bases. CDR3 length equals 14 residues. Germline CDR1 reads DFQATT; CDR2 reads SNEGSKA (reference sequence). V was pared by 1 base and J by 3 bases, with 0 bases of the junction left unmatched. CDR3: CSARGDRDTGELFF. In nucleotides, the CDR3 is TGCAGTGCTAGAGGGGACAGGGACACCGGGGAGCTGTTTTTT.